The 11 T cell receptor beta chains presented below share a single source sample, sequenced in a study of shared clonotypes between healthy human individuals (TCRdb year 2020). Preparation of the library involved the immunoSEQ multiplex PCR assay. This is the immuneACCESS table as TCRdb keeps it, with only in-frame sequences that have V and J called. A part of the clones is gone; compared with another copy, unresolved V genes explain less than half, and the rest is unexplained. Here the sample has about 2.3 million clones; approximately 90% occur a single time. The ten most abundant clones make up approximately 0.41% of the sample. The sequencing sample was made of naive CD4+ T cells from PBMCs. Taken with the paper, the label for cell subset or site translates to: CD45RA+ positively selected. Receptor source: a man aged 18 to 30 in good health. Some clones in this sample may be carry-over from other donors' samples.

This clone was detected once. This sample also contains other DNA sequences that code for the same CDR3. CDR3 bases: TGTGCCAGCAGCTTAGGCACAGGCCTCCAAGAGACCCAGTACTTC. Translating it yields CASSLGTGLQETQYF. The chain carries TRBV7-9 and TRBJ2-5; a weak D match, TRBD1 (5 bases). The CDR3 has 15 amino acids. Per the germline V gene, CDR1 is SEHNR and CDR2 is FQNEAQ (reference sequence). Trimming took off 1 base at V and 1 base at J, with 10 bases between the two ends.

The V and J genes are TRBV28 and TRBJ2-3; D uncertain. The CDR3 covers 12 residues. V lost 5 bases, J lost 2 bases, and 5 bases lay in between. The germline V gene encodes CDR1 MDHEN and CDR2 SYDVKM. The CDR3 protein is CASSAFTDTQYF. DNA of the CDR3: TGTGCCAGCAGTGCTTTCACAGATACGCAGTATTTT.

With respect to this clone: This sample includes further DNA sequences coding for the same CDR3. V and J are TRBV6-5 and TRBJ2-7, with 7 bases matching TRBD2. CDR3 length equals 14 residues. CDR1 MNHEY and CDR2 SVGAGI come from the germline V gene. The V and J ends lost 2 bases and 2 bases, in that order; junction bases with no gene match: 3. As DNA, the CDR3 is TGTGCCAGCAGTTACCAGCGGGGCACCTACGAGCAGTACTTC. Translating gives CASSYQRGTYEQYF.

This clone has a handful of counts. The chain carries TRBV7-9 and TRBJ1-1; possibly TRBD1 for D (5 bases). V was pared by 6 bases and J by 6 bases, with 14 bases between. The CDR3 extends over 13 amino acids. Germline lookup yields CDR1 SEHNR and CDR2 FQNEAQ (reference sequence). CDR3: CASRQNAGAEAFF. The CDR3 nucleotides read TGTGCCAGCAGGCAAAACGCGGGGGCTGAAGCTTTCTTT.

This chain links TRBV29-1 with TRBJ2-1, with 10 bases lining up with TRBD2. The J segment lost 1 base and the V segment lost 6 bases, leaving 3 bases of the junction unmatched. Germline V gene data show CDR1 as SQVTM and CDR2 as ANQGSEA. The CDR3 is 14 amino acids. In nucleotides, the CDR3 is TGCAGCGTGCTACTAGCGGGATCCTACAATGAGCAGTTCTTC. It encodes CSVLLAGSYNEQFF.

This sequence joins TRBV10-2 and TRBJ2-7, with D unresolved. This CDR3 is built from 16 residues. Trimming removed 0 bases at V and 5 bases at J, with 17 bases between. Germline V gene data show CDR1 as WSHSY and CDR2 as SAAADI. CDR3 DNA: TGCGCCAGCAGTGAGTCGAGAGCTAGTAGGCCCCACGAGCAGTACTTC. Its translation is CASSESRASRPHEQYF.

This sequence joins TRBV14 and TRBJ2-7; 8 nucleotides line up with TRBD1. The trim removed 5 bases at V and 5 bases at J, leaving 11 bases unmatched. The CDR3 has 15 amino acids. The germline gives CDR1 SGHDN, CDR2 FVKESK. CDR3 nucleotides: TGTGCCAGCAGCTCGCGGGACAGGTTCTTTAACGAGCAGTACTTC. Its protein product is CASSSRDRFFNEQYF.

Regarding this clone: This same CDR3 is encoded by further DNA sequences in the sample. The chain has TRBV4-3 and TRBJ1-1; 9 bases line up with TRBD1. Germline V gene data show CDR1 as LGHNA and CDR2 as YSLEER. The CDR3 consists of 15 residues. The V gene end was trimmed by 3 bases and the J gene end by 0 bases; junction bases not matched to a gene: 2. CDR3 bases: TGCGCCAGCAGCCAGGGGACAGGGATGAACACTGAAGCTTTCTTT. This encodes CASSQGTGMNTEAFF.

The CDR3 loop is CASSKGVDQPQHF. The CDR3 nucleotides read TGTGCCAGTAGTAAGGGGGTAGACCAGCCCCAGCATTTT. The rearrangement joins TRBV19 to TRBJ1-5, with a tentative D call TRBD1 (6 bases). The CDR3 contains 13 residues. With 4 bases removed from V and 7 bases from J, the gap between germline ends came to 11 bases. Germline V lookup: CDR1 LNHDA, CDR2 SQIVND (reference sequence).

The chain combines TRBV7-9 with TRBJ2-5; 11 bases align to TRBD2. V was pared by 5 bases and J by 4 bases, with 6 bases of the junction left unmatched. The V gene's germline CDR1 is SEHNR and CDR2 FQNEAQ (reference sequence). This CDR3 region has 15 residues. CDR3 protein: CASSLQGTSGETQYF. For the CDR3, the DNA is TGTGCCAGCAGCCTCCAAGGGACTAGCGGAGAGACCCAGTACTTC.

This clone was found a few times. J is TRBJ1-2 and V is TRBV7-9, with no clear D. Germline V lookup: CDR1 SEHNR, CDR2 FQNEAQ (reference sequence). There are 14 residues in the CDR3. The V end lost 5 bases, the J end lost 4 bases, and 14 bases lay between the germline ends. The CDR3 nucleotides are TGTGCCAGCAGCCAGACGGACGGCACCTATGGCTACACCTTC. Protein sequence: CASSQTDGTYGYTF.